One sample yielded the 32 T cell receptor beta chains listed below, sequenced in a study of follicular helper T cells after annual influenza vaccination (dated by TCRdb to 2016 to 2017). To prepare the library, the immunoSEQ multiplex PCR assay was applied. TCRdb took over this immuneACCESS table, retaining in-frame rearrangements with V and J assigned. Such tables are incomplete; in checked studies, under half of the missing clones stem from an unresolved V gene, and the remainder is unexplained. This sample has more than 10,000 clones in its table, and around 85% of those were observed once. The top ten constitute approximately 0.88% of the sample. Sequenced material: CXCR5- memory CD4+ T cells sorted from blood, taken 6 weeks after influenza vaccination. The cell subset or site label, read with the paper, signifies: CXCR5- memory CD4 T cells. Receptors were obtained from an adult who received the influenza vaccine.

The chain links TRBV9 to TRBJ2-1; no clear D gene. There are 13 residues in the CDR3. Per the germline V gene, CDR1 is SGDLS and CDR2 is YYNGEE. The germline V and J ends were trimmed by 0 bases and 5 bases, with 6 bases remaining between them. DNA of the CDR3: TGTGCCAGCAGCGTAGTTACTAACAATGAGCAGTTCTTC. Translating it yields CASSVVTNNEQFF. The variable domain in full, completed from reference TRBV9 and TRBJ2-1, reads DSGVTQTPKHLITATGQRVTLRCSPRSGDLSVYWYQQSLDQGLQFLIQYYNGEERAKGNILERFSAQQFPDLHSELNLSSLELGDSALYFCASSVVTNNEQFFGPGTRLTVL.

This rearrangement joins TRBV16 to TRBJ2-3, with 15 nucleotides matching TRBD2. V was clipped by 5 bases and J by 4 bases; unmatched bases: 7. The germline V gene has CDR1 KGHSY and CDR2 FQNENV. CDR3 length: 17 residues. For the CDR3, the DNA is TGTGCCAGCAGCACCGACCGGACTAGCGGGGGGGCAGATACGCAGTATTTT. Residues: CASSTDRTSGGADTQYF.

The rearrangement uses TRBV6-5 and TRBJ1-1, with D possibly TRBD1 on 6 matching bases. Looked up from germline, CDR1 is MNHEY and CDR2 is SVGAGI. The length of the CDR3 is 14 residues. V gave up 1 base and J gave up 7 bases, with 13 bases separating them. This CDR3 is CASSYLSRGVEAFF. CDR3 bases: TGTGCCAGCAGTTACTTGTCCAGGGGTGTTGAAGCTTTCTTT.

The chain employs TRBV4-3 and TRBJ1-4; the D is unclear. The V gene lost 1 base and the J gene lost 5 bases, with 17 bases spanning the gap. Germline V gene data show CDR1 as LGHNA and CDR2 as YSLEER. The CDR3 covers 17 residues. DNA for the CDR3: TGCGCCAGCAGCCAAGGTGGAGCGGCAGCACGAAATGAAAAACTGTTTTTT. Translating it yields CASSQGGAAARNEKLFF.

This clone came up once. V is TRBV5-8 and J is TRBJ2-1; TRBD2 is a possible D gene (5 bases). Germline lookup yields CDR1 SGHTS and CDR2 YDEGEE. This CDR3 is 15 amino acids long. V was trimmed by 4 bases and J by 1 base, leaving 12 bases between them. As DNA, the CDR3 is TGTGCCAGCAGCCGGGGTCGGATTTCCTACAATGAGCAGTTCTTC. Translating it yields CASSRGRISYNEQFF.

The chain employs TRBV7-3 and TRBJ2-7; D is ambiguous. Between the trimmed V and J ends, which lost 5 bases and 5 bases, there was a span of 13 bases. Germline CDR1 reads SGHTA; CDR2 reads FQGTGA. CDR3 size: 13 residues. The CDR3 DNA reads as TGTGCCAGCAGCCCGCGGCCGTCCCACGAGCAGTACTTC. It codes for CASSPRPSHEQYF.

This clone was seen only a few times. The CDR3 loop reads CASSQGGNTEAFF. DNA for the CDR3: TGTGCCAGCAGCCAAGGGGGGAACACTGAAGCTTTCTTT. The chain joins TRBV7-9 to TRBJ1-1; possible D gene TRBD1, 6 bases. Germline values: CDR1 SEHNR, CDR2 FQNEAQ (reference sequence). This CDR3 is built from 13 residues. Trimming took off 5 bases at V and 1 base at J, with 8 bases between the two ends.

The V gene is TRBV12-5, the J gene TRBJ2-1, with unresolved D. The V gene's germline CDR1 is LGHNT and CDR2 FRNRAP. This CDR3 spans 15 amino acids. The V gene lost 1 base and the J gene lost 10 bases, with 17 bases spanning the gap. DNA of the CDR3: TGTGCTAGTGGTTTGGGTCTCCGCGCGTTTGGGGAGCAGTTCTTC. Protein sequence: CASGLGLRAFGEQFF.

This chain connects TRBV5-6 to TRBJ1-3; TRBD1 aligns across 8 bases. Per the germline V gene, CDR1 is SGHDT and CDR2 is YYEEEE. V dropped 4 bases and J dropped 0; count of bases not matched to a gene: 6. This CDR3 has 16 amino acids. In DNA form, the CDR3 reads TGTGCCAGCAGCCGGAGGACAGGGTCCTCTGGAAACACCATATATTTT. Translation gives CASSRRTGSSGNTIYF.

This clone was seen a few times. The rearrangement joins TRBV2 to TRBJ1-6, with D possibly matching TRBD1 (6 bases). Germline CDR1 reads SNHLY; CDR2 reads FYNNEI. The CDR3 runs 15 residues. Trimming shortened V by 7 bases and J by 7 bases, and 17 bases separated the two germline ends. The CDR3 DNA follows: TGTGCCAGCACTATACAGGGCACGGGCAATTCACCCCTCCACTTT. Protein product: CASTIQGTGNSPLHF.

The J gene is TRBJ2-3, the V gene TRBV2, with a weak D call TRBD1 (6 bases). Per the germline V gene, CDR1 is SNHLY and CDR2 is FYNNEI. This CDR3 contains 15 residues. Trimming shortened V by 3 bases and J by 0 bases, and 10 bases separated the two germline ends. The CDR3 loop reads CASSDQGLSTDTQYF. The CDR3 DNA reads as TGTGCCAGCAGTGACCAGGGGTTGAGCACAGATACGCAGTATTTT.

The count of this clone is one. The chain combines TRBV7-2 with TRBJ2-1; TRBD2 matches at 7 bases. CDR3 length: 15 amino acids. V was clipped by 5 bases and J by 9 bases; unmatched bases: 13. Germline CDR1 SGHTA, CDR2 FQGNSA. CDR3 DNA: TGTGCCAGCAGCCTTACGAAGGGAGCGGGGAGTGAGCAGTTCTTC. Translation: CASSLTKGAGSEQFF.

The rearrangement links TRBV27 to TRBJ2-5; TRBD2 agrees at 8 bases. This CDR3 spans 14 amino acids. Germline trimming cut 1 base from V and 5 bases from J; bases unmatched to any gene: 3. Germline CDR1 is MNHEY and CDR2 is SMNVEV (reference sequence). CDR3 protein: CASSLLAGSETQYF. The CDR3 DNA sequence: TGTGCCAGCAGTTTATTAGCGGGGAGCGAGACCCAGTACTTC.

The rearrangement links TRBV4-1 to TRBJ2-5, with no clear D. This CDR3 has 13 residues. Trimming took 1 base from V and 5 from J, leaving 8 bases between them. Germline CDR1 is MGHRA and CDR2 is YSYEKL. The CDR3 is CASSQGVMETQYF. CDR3 DNA sequence: TGCGCCAGCAGCCAAGGGGTTATGGAGACCCAGTACTTC.

This clone was counted once. The V gene is TRBV4-1, the J gene TRBJ2-7; 9 bases fit TRBD2. The CDR3 totals 16 residues. The germline V gene encodes CDR1 MGHRA and CDR2 YSYEKL. V shed 1 base and J 3 bases; nucleotides not matched to a gene: 7. For the CDR3, the DNA is TGCGCCAGCAGCCAAGTAGGCGGGGGGGCCAGCTACGAGCAGTACTTC. It translates to CASSQVGGGASYEQYF.

Only one count was recorded for this clone. The CDR3 region has the DNA TGTGCCAGCAGAACTCCGGGACAGGGCGAGTACGAGCAGTACTTC. Residues: CASRTPGQGEYEQYF. The chain is built from TRBV28 and TRBJ2-7; 9 bases fit TRBD1. V was pared by 6 bases and J by 4 bases, with 10 bases of the junction left unmatched. Germline lookup yields CDR1 MDHEN and CDR2 SYDVKM. The CDR3 has 15 amino acids.

This chain links TRBV5-6 with TRBJ2-1, with TRBD2 matching over 8 bases. J gave up 6 bases and V 0 bases, and 8 bases lay outside the gene matches. Germline lookup yields CDR1 SGHDT and CDR2 YYEEEE. The CDR3 runs 16 residues. CDR3 loop: CASSLGGTRSLNEQFF. DNA for the CDR3: TGTGCCAGCAGCTTGGGGGGGACTAGGTCTCTCAATGAGCAGTTCTTC.

This clone was seen a few times. The chain is built from TRBV11-2 and TRBJ1-5; 9 nucleotides match TRBD1. This CDR3 contains 14 residues. Unmatched junction bases numbered 1, after V lost 5 bases and J lost 2 bases. CDR1 is SGHAT and CDR2 is FQNNGV in the germline V gene. CDR3 sequence: CASSRDRGNQPQHF. In nucleotides, the CDR3 is TGTGCCAGCAGCCGGGACAGGGGCAATCAGCCCCAGCATTTT.

The rearrangement links TRBV6-5 to TRBJ2-7; a possible D gene is TRBD1 (6 bases). V lost 5 bases to trimming and J lost 0 bases, with 11 bases between them. Looked up from germline, CDR1 is MNHEY and CDR2 is SVGAGI. The CDR3 has 14 residues. The CDR3 spells CASSRTDRSYEQYF. The CDR3 nucleotides read TGTGCCAGCAGTAGGACAGACCGCTCCTACGAGCAGTACTTC.

CDR3 nucleotides: TGTGCCAGCAGCCTGATTGCGAGTAGCGGGGTGAATACCGGGGAGCTGTTTTTT. Protein: CASSLIASSGVNTGELFF. V and J are TRBV16 and TRBJ2-2; 8 bases map to TRBD2. The CDR3 runs to 18 residues. CDR1 and CDR2 (germline): KGHSY, FQNENV. V shed 4 bases, J shed 5 bases, and the junction held 15 bases outside the gene matches.

This clone appeared a single time. This rearrangement joins TRBV9 to TRBJ2-1; 7 positions agree with TRBD2. This CDR3 is built from 14 residues. With 4 bases clipped from V and 7 bases from J, the junction kept 8 bases outside the gene matches. CDR1 is SGDLS and CDR2 is YYNGEE in the germline V gene. As DNA, the CDR3 is TGTGCCAGCAGCCCCCTCGGACTAGGGAATGAGCAGTTCTTC. Protein sequence: CASSPLGLGNEQFF.

The V and J genes are TRBV7-3 and TRBJ1-1; a possible D gene is TRBD1 (5 bases). The V and J ends lost 5 bases and 0 bases respectively, with 10 bases between them. Germline V gives CDR1 SGHTA, CDR2 FQGTGA. The CDR3 contains 14 residues. The CDR3 reads CASSPGGVNTEAFF. CDR3 coding DNA: TGTGCCAGCAGCCCAGGAGGGGTGAACACTGAAGCTTTCTTT.

V and J are TRBV7-9 and TRBJ1-2, with 10 positions matching TRBD1. Trimming cost V 4 bases and J 2 bases; bases outside gene matches: 1. Germline V gives CDR1 SEHNR, CDR2 FQNEAQ (reference sequence). The length of the CDR3 is 14 residues. CDR3 DNA: TGTGCCAGCAGCTGGGGACAGGGGAACTATGGCTACACCTTC. Amino acid sequence: CASSWGQGNYGYTF.

The chain carries TRBV7-8 and TRBJ2-5, with D maybe TRBD2 (6 bases). The CDR3 has 14 amino acids. Deletions cut 5 bases from V and 1 base from J, with 11 bases between. Per the germline V gene, CDR1 is SGHVS and CDR2 is FQNEAQ. The CDR3 region is CASSGLTLQETQYF. The DNA of the CDR3 is TGTGCCAGCAGCGGACTAACGCTCCAAGAGACCCAGTACTTC.

The chain's CDR3 is CASRPKGDTDTQYF. CDR3 sequence (DNA): TGTGCCAGTAGGCCAAAGGGGGACACAGATACGCAGTATTTT. This chain connects TRBV19 to TRBJ2-3; TRBD1 is a possible D gene (6 bases). CDR1 LNHDA and CDR2 SQIVND come from the germline V gene (reference sequence). Trimming stripped 6 bases from V and 2 bases from J, with 12 bases between. The length of the CDR3 is 14 residues.

The chain has TRBV7-2 and TRBJ1-3; D possibly corresponds to TRBD1 (6 bases). The CDR3 consists of 15 residues. CDR1 is SGHTA and CDR2 is FQGNSA in the germline V gene. Deletions cut 6 bases from V and 2 bases from J, with 14 bases between. The CDR3 region is CASRGTGLPGNTIYF. In DNA form, the CDR3 reads TGTGCCAGCAGGGGCACAGGGTTGCCTGGAAACACCATATATTTT.

J is TRBJ1-1 and V is TRBV29-1; tentative D call: TRBD1 (6 bases). Trimming stripped 5 bases from V and 0 bases from J, with 19 bases between. This CDR3 is built from 16 residues. The V gene's germline CDR1 is SQVTM and CDR2 ANQGSEA. The CDR3 coding sequence is TGCAGCGTTACCCCTCAGGCAGGGGTAATGAACACTGAAGCTTTCTTT. This codes for CSVTPQAGVMNTEAFF.

The rearrangement joins TRBV7-8 to TRBJ1-1; D call uncertain. This CDR3 region has 12 residues. V gave up 5 bases and J gave up 6 bases, with 10 bases separating them. Germline values: CDR1 SGHVS, CDR2 FQNEAQ. The CDR3 nucleotides are TGTGCCAGCAGCCCTTTGAGGGCTGAAGCTTTCTTT. Translated: CASSPLRAEAFF.

The gene calls are TRBV19 and TRBJ1-1, with 8 nucleotides matching TRBD1. This CDR3 comprises 14 residues. The junction had 1 base not matched to a gene; V was cut back by 3 bases and J by 1 base. Per the germline V gene, CDR1 is LNHDA and CDR2 is SQIVND (reference sequence). CDR3 sequence (DNA): TGTGCCAGTAGTATGGGGACAGGGAACACTGAAGCTTTCTTT. Its protein product is CASSMGTGNTEAFF.

V is TRBV4-2 and J is TRBJ1-5, with a tentative D call TRBD1 (6 bases). The germline CDR1 and CDR2 sequences are LGHNA and YNFKEQ. The CDR3 runs 15 residues. Trimming removed 3 bases at V and 6 bases at J, with 15 bases between. This CDR3 reads CASSQAGVAGQPQHF. Here the CDR3 DNA reads TGTGCCAGCAGCCAGGCAGGGGTCGCGGGTCAGCCCCAGCATTTT.

The chain carries TRBV29-1 and TRBJ1-5; D unresolved. Trimming pared 6 bases from V and 0 bases from J, leaving 12 bases between. The CDR3 sequence is 14 residues long. Germline CDR1 reads SQVTM; CDR2 reads ANQGSEA. The CDR3 sequence: CSVAETNSNQPQHF. CDR3 sequence (DNA): TGCAGCGTCGCTGAGACAAATAGCAATCAGCCCCAGCATTTT.

This clone was counted only a few times. This sequence joins TRBV5-1 and TRBJ2-7, with D tentatively TRBD1 (7 bases). The CDR3 contains 11 residues. Germline CDR1 and CDR2: SGHRS and YFSETQ. The ends were cut back, 5 bases at V and 6 bases at J, with 9 bases in the middle. CDR3 sequence: CASRRDSEQYF. The CDR3 DNA follows: TGCGCCAGCAGGCGGGACAGCGAGCAGTACTTC.